The rows below give T cell receptor beta chains drawn from one sample of a study of T cells after yellow fever vaccination. TCRdb passed the 5' RACE reads through MiXCR, listing each CDR3 protein once. The sample consists of tens of thousands of distinct CDR3 sequences, less than 8.5% of them appearing once. The source material was CD8+ T cells sorted from PBMCs, sampled 15 days after the yellow fever booster vaccination. The receptors here all came from a man aged 25 to 40 who received the YFV17D yellow fever vaccine. CDR3s include the opening cysteine and the closing phenylalanine or tryptophan. A D gene is named only where the DNA matches it firmly. Clone sizes are shown as once, few, many or a size class.

TRBJ2-7	TRBV7-2	many	TRBD1	TGTGCCAGCAGCTTAGCGGGACAGACCTACGAGCAGTACTTC	CASSLAGQTYEQYF
TRBJ2-1	TRBV12-3/TRBV12-4	many	NA	TGTGCCAGCAGTTTAGGGGGGGACGGCTTCAATGAGCAGTTCTTC	CASSLGGDGFNEQFF
TRBJ2-7	TRBV7-2	many	TRBD2	TGTGCCAGCAGGTTCGAGCGGGGTTACCTTCCCTACGAGCAGTACTTC	CASRFERGYLPYEQYF
TRBJ2-1	TRBV12-3/TRBV12-4	many	TRBD2	TGTGCCAGCTCACCAAGCGGGAGAGGGTACAATGAGCAGTTCTTC	CASSPSGRGYNEQFF
TRBJ2-2	TRBV18	many	NA	TGTGCCAGCTCACCCGACGAGAAGGGGCCGAACACCGGGGAGCTGTTTTTT	CASSPDEKGPNTGELFF
TRBJ2-7	TRBV5-1	many	NA	TGCGCCAGCAGCTCATCCGGGCCCTACGAGCAGTACTTC	CASSSSGPYEQYF
TRBJ2-7	TRBV4-3	many	NA	TGCGCCAGCAGCCCCACCGGACAGTTCCGGGGGGAGCAGTACTTC	CASSPTGQFRGEQYF
TRBJ1-1	TRBV6-5	many	NA	TGTGCCAGCAGTTACCAGGGCATGAACACTGAAGCTTTCTTT	CASSYQGMNTEAFF
TRBJ2-5	TRBV28	many	TRBD2	TGTGCCAGCAGTTTCGGACTAGCGGGCACCCATATCAATTTGGAGACCCAGTACTTC	CASSFGLAGTHINLETQYF
TRBJ2-1	TRBV18	many	NA	TGTGCCAGCTCAACTACTAGAGGGAGCAGAAATGAGCAGTTCTTC	CASSTTRGSRNEQFF
TRBJ2-2	TRBV7-2	many	TRBD2	TGTGCCAGCAGCTTAATGGGAGGGGCCGGGGAGCTGTTTTTT	CASSLMGGAGELFF
TRBJ2-7	TRBV5-1	many	TRBD1	TGCGCCAGCAGCACTCCGGGACAGAATAATACCTCCTACGAGCAGTACTTC	CASSTPGQNNTSYEQYF
TRBJ2-7	TRBV4-3	many	NA	TGCGCCAGCAGCCAATCCTGGTCGGGCCCTATTCCCGTGGAGCAGTACTTC	CASSQSWSGPIPVEQYF
TRBJ2-7	TRBV11-2	many	NA	TGTGCCAGCAGCTTATCCCCGCGCACGGGGACTCCCGAATGGTCCTACGAGCAGTACTTC	CASSLSPRTGTPEWSYEQYF
TRBJ2-5	TRBV9	many	NA	TGTGCCAGCAGCGTAGGGAGACAGGGAGGTACAGAGACCCAGTACTTC	CASSVGRQGGTETQYF
TRBJ2-1	TRBV7-8	few	NA	TGTGCCAGCAGCTTATCTCCAGGTCGGAATGAGCAGTTCTTC	CASSLSPGRNEQFF
TRBJ2-1	TRBV7-9	many	NA	TGTGCCCAGGGCGGGAAGGGTGGCGATGAGCAGTTCTTC	CAQGGKGGDEQFF